This note documents a single TCR beta chain sequence. The sample originates from a study of blood T cell repertoires in COVID-19. Study details: PBMCs, B-cell-depleted T cells, or T cells were the source of the cDNA or gDNA that made up the material.

The assay was immunoSEQ multiplex PCR, and TCRdb's table has in-frame clones only and misses some. Found here are 130,000 to 150,000 clones, 75% to 90% of them singletons; the top ten hold approximately 6.1%. This sequence originates from a man aged 80 or over with acute or convalescent COVID-19. The sequenced sample was peripheral blood.

CDR3 nucleotides: TGCGCCAGCAGCCGACAGTTCTATAGCACAGATACGCAGTATTTT. This translates into CASSRQFYSTDTQYF. V and J are TRBV5-1 and TRBJ2-3, with D possibly being TRBD1 (5 bases). The CDR3 loop spans 15 amino acids. Between the trimmed V and J ends, which lost 4 bases and 0 bases, there was a span of 12 bases. Germline lookup yields CDR1 SGHRS and CDR2 YFSETQ.